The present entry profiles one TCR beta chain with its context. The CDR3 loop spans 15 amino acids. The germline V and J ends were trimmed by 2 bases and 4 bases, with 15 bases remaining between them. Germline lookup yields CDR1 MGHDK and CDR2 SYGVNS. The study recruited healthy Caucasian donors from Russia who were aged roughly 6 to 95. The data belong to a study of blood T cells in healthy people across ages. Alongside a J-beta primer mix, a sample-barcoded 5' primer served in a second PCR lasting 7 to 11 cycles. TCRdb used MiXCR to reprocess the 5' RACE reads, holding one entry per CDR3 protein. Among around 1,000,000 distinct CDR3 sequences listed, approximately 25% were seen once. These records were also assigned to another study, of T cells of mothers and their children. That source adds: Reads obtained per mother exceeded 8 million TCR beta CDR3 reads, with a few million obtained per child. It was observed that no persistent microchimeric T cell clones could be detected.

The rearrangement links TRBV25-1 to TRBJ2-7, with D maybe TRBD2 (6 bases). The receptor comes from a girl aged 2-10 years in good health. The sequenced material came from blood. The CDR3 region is CASSEGGSWPYEQYF. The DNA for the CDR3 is TGTGCCAGCAGTGAAGGGGGGAGCTGGCCTTACGAGCAGTACTTC.